This T cell receptor (beta chain) comes out of a study of human T cells and chemical hapten exposure. TCRdb fed the RACE reads into MiXCR, producing one record per CDR3 protein. The data contain roughly 150,000 distinct CDR3 sequences, 25% to 30% of them seen just once; the ten biggest clones take up 2.1%. The V gene's germline CDR1 is SQVTM and CDR2 ANQGSEA. The germline V and J ends were trimmed by 4 bases and 8 bases, with 18 bases remaining between them. The CDR3 totals 14 residues. This clonotype was recorded a few times. Described time point: patch test 3, about 24 weeks after DPC sensitization. Treatment defined: therapeutic diphenylcyclopropenone sensitization with weekly scalp DPC.

The receptor was derived from a woman in her late teens or twenties with alopecia areata. Some clones in this sample may be carry-over from other donors' samples. The genes are TRBV29-1 and TRBJ2-1; TRBD2 is a possible D gene (5 bases). Sequencing used whole blood, obtained in connection with sensitization to the hapten diphenylcyclopropenone (DPC). This CDR3 reads CSVVAGIGHYEQFF. Written as DNA, the CDR3 is TGCAGCGTTGTGGCCGGGATTGGCCATTATGAGCAGTTCTTC.